The 9 T cell receptor beta chains presented below share a single source sample, sequenced in a study of T cell responses to AZD1222 COVID-19 vaccine. Generated by immunoSEQ multiplex PCR, the TCRdb table keeps only in-frame clones and is missing some. Seen here are about 75,000 clones, around 87% observed once, and the top ten hold around 20%. Source: peripheral blood, taken 28 days after the second AZD1222 dose. The receptors stem from an adult who received the AZD1222 COVID-19 vaccine.

The rearrangement joins TRBV20-1 to TRBJ2-5, with D hard to call. This CDR3 has 11 amino acids. V was cut by 6 bases and J by 3 bases, with 8 bases left in between. CDR1 is DFQATT and CDR2 is SNEGSKA in the germline V gene (reference sequence). The CDR3 DNA follows: TGCAGTGCCTGGTGGGAAGAGACCCAGTACTTC. Protein: CSAWWEETQYF.

The chain has TRBV27 and TRBJ2-1, with a weak D call TRBD1 (7 bases). With 8 bases removed from V and 7 bases from J, the gap between germline ends came to 18 bases. This CDR3 contains 14 residues. Germline values: CDR1 MNHEY, CDR2 SMNVEV (reference sequence). CDR3 DNA: TGTGCCAGCCGCCCGAGACAGGGAGGAAATGAGCAGTTCTTC. It is translated as CASRPRQGGNEQFF.

A remark on this clone: This specimen includes other DNA sequences encoding the same CDR3. The chain carries TRBV19 and TRBJ2-1, with D tentatively TRBD1 (5 bases). This CDR3 is built from 11 residues. The germline CDR1 and CDR2 sequences are LNHDA and SQIVND (reference sequence). Trimming took off 9 bases at V and 7 bases at J, with 10 bases between the two ends. This CDR3 reads CASGQGNEQFF. The DNA of the CDR3 is TGTGCCAGCGGGCAGGGAAATGAGCAGTTCTTC.

The chain links TRBV18 to TRBJ1-3; D unclear. The CDR3 is 14 residues long. Germline values: CDR1 KGHSH, CDR2 LQKENI. The ends were cut back, 3 bases at V and 3 bases at J, with 9 bases in the middle. CDR3 residues: CASSPEVFGNTIYF. The CDR3 DNA is TGTGCCAGCTCACCCGAGGTTTTTGGAAACACCATATATTTT.

The V call is TRBV7-2, the J call TRBJ2-7; 7 bases are shared with TRBD1. The CDR3 consists of 15 residues. Germline V gene data show CDR1 as SGHTA and CDR2 as FQGNSA. V was pared by 0 bases and J by 2 bases, with 4 bases of the junction left unmatched. This chain's CDR3 is CASSLARDSPYEQYF. The DNA of the CDR3 is TGTGCCAGCAGCTTAGCTCGGGACAGCCCCTACGAGCAGTACTTC.

The rearrangement links TRBV4-3 to TRBJ2-3, with TRBD2 identical over 13 bases. Germline V CDR1 and CDR2: LGHNA, YSLEER. The J segment lost 0 bases and the V segment lost 1 base, leaving 10 bases of the junction unmatched. CDR3 length equals 20 residues. CDR3 amino acids: CASSQGTTSGGAPSTDTQYF. The CDR3 region has the DNA TGCGCCAGCAGCCAAGGAACCACTAGCGGGGGGGCCCCCAGCACAGATACGCAGTATTTT.

The chain has TRBV2 and TRBJ2-3, with TRBD1 identical over 9 bases. The CDR3 loop spans 16 amino acids. The ends lost 4 bases at V and 2 bases at J; junction bases unmatched: 7. In germline, CDR1 is SNHLY, CDR2 FYNNEI. The CDR3 nucleotides read TGTGCCAGCAGTGCTCCAACAGGGGGCCCCACAGATACGCAGTATTTT. Amino acid sequence: CASSAPTGGPTDTQYF.

V gene TRBV7-9 combines with J gene TRBJ2-5; 10 bases fit TRBD1. The trim removed 0 bases at V and 2 bases at J, leaving 0 bases unmatched. Germline V gene lookup returns CDR1 SEHNR and CDR2 FQNEAQ (reference sequence). The CDR3 spans 15 residues. CDR3 coding DNA: TGTGCCAGCAGCTTAGCGGGACAGGGGCAAGAGACCCAGTACTTC. Its protein product is CASSLAGQGQETQYF.

The chain has TRBV7-3 and TRBJ2-2, with 7 bases fitting TRBD2. Germline trimming cut 0 bases from V and 0 bases from J; bases unmatched to any gene: 1. CDR3 length: 16 amino acids. The germline V gene encodes CDR1 SGHTA and CDR2 FQGTGA. CDR3 loop: CASSLTSGANTGELFF. The DNA of the CDR3 is TGTGCCAGCAGCTTAACGAGCGGGGCGAACACCGGGGAGCTGTTTTTT.